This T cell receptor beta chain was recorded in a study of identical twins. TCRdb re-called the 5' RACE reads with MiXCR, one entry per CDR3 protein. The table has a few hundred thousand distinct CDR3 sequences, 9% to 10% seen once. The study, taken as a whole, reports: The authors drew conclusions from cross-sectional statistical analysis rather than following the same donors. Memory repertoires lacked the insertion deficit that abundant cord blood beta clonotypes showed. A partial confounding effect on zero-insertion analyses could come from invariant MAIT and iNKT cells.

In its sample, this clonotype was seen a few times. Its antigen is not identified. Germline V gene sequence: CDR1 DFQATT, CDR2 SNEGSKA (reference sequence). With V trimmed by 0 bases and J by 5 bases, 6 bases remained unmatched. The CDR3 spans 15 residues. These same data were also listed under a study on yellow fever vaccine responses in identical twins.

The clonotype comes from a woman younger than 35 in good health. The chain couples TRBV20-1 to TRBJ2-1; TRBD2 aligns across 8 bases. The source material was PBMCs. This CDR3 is CSARDLGGRNNEQFF. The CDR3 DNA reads TGCAGTGCTAGAGATCTGGGCGGGAGGAACAATGAGCAGTTCTTC.